This T cell receptor (beta chain) was captured in a study of blood T cells in healthy people across ages. A second PCR of 7 to 11 cycles used a sample-barcoded 5' primer and a J-beta primer mix. Each cDNA molecule, via a template-switch adaptor with 12 random nucleotides, was tagged. TCRdb passed the 5' RACE reads through MiXCR, listing each CDR3 protein once. The sample holds roughly 2 million distinct CDR3 sequences, roughly 49% seen once. In regard to this clonotype: Its antigen remains unknown.

General observations from the study: Lack of knowledge of donor CMV status possibly confounded expanded clonotype changes.

The junction had 7 bases not matched to a gene; V was cut back by 1 base and J by 7 bases. This CDR3 is 16 amino acids long. Germline CDR1 reads MGHRA; CDR2 reads YSYEKL. Sequencing was performed on blood. This clonotype was obtained from a woman aged 40 to 50 in good health. The rearrangement links TRBV4-1 to TRBJ1-6, with 7 bases matching TRBD1. Written as DNA, the CDR3 is TGCGCCAGCAGCCAAGGGTCAGGGGGTTGGAATTCACCCCTCCACTTT. This translates into CASSQGSGGWNSPLHF.